The clone carrying this T cell receptor beta chain was observed many times. As yet, its antigen is unknown. The data stem from a study of Graves' ophthalmopathy and Graves' hyperthyroidism. The study, taken as a whole, reports: Using a 13-signature model, the authors split ophthalmopathy from stable hyperthyroidism, with under 90% sensitivity and 81.08% specificity.

From RNA, the CDR3 regions of TCR beta chains were amplified and sequenced. Second-round multiplex PCR came after first-round RT-PCR with HTBI primers. TCRdb re-called the multiplex PCR reads through MiXCR, storing one row per CDR3 protein. Of more than 550,000 distinct CDR3 sequences in the sample, about 41% were seen once. Looked up from germline, CDR1 is SGHVS and CDR2 is FQNEAQ. The CDR3 spans 17 residues. Trimming pared 1 base from V and 1 base from J, leaving 14 bases between. The rearrangement links TRBV7-8 to TRBJ1-3, with unresolved D. The specimen sequenced was peripheral blood. The sequence derives from an adult man with Graves' ophthalmopathy. The CDR3 coding sequence is TGTGCCAGCAGCTTAGAGCCAGGCGCCAGTTCTGGAAACACCATATATTTT. Translation gives CASSLEPGASSGNTIYF. Full variable domain (remainder filled in from reference TRBV7-8 and TRBJ1-3): GAGVSQSPRYKVAKRGQDVALRCDPISGHVSLFWYQQALGQGPEFLTYFQNEAQLDKSGLPSDRFFAERPEGSVSTLKIQRTQQEDSAVYLCASSLEPGASSGNTIYFGEGSWLTVV.